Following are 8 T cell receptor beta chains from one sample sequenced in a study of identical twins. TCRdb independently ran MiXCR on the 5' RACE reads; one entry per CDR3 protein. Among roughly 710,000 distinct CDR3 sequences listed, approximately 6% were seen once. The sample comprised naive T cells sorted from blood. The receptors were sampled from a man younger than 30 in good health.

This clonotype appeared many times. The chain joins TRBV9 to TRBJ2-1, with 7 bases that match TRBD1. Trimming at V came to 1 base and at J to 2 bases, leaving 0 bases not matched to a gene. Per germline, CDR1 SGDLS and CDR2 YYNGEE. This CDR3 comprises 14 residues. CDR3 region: CASSVQGAYNEQFF. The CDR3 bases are TGTGCCAGCAGCGTACAGGGGGCCTACAATGAGCAGTTCTTC.

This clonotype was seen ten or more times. The CDR3, as DNA: TGTGCCACCAGTGATTTCGCGGGACGTGGGGCTTTCTTT. Encoded protein: CATSDFAGRGAFF. This chain uses TRBV24-1 with TRBJ1-1, with a weak D call TRBD1 (5 bases). The CDR3 covers 13 residues. V was cut by 1 base and J by 11 bases, with 13 bases left in between. In germline, CDR1 is KGHDR, CDR2 SFDVKD.

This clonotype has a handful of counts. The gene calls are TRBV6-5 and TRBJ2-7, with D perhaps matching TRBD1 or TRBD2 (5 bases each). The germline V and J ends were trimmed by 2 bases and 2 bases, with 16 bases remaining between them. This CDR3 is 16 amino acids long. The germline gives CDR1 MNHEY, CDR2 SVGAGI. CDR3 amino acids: CASSYQPGTQAYEQYF. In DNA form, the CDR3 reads TGTGCCAGCAGTTACCAGCCAGGGACCCAAGCCTACGAGCAGTACTTC.

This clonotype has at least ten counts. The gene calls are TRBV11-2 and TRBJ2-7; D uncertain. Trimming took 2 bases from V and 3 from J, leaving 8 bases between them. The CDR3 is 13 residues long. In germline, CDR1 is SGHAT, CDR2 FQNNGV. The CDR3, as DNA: TGTGCCAGCAGCTTACTCTTGGGCTACGAGCAGTACTTC. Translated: CASSLLLGYEQYF.

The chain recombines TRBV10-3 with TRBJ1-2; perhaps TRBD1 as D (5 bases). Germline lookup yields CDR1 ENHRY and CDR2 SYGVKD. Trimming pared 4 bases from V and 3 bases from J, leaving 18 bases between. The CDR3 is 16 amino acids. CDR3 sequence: CAISGGAIEGYYGYTF. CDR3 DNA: TGTGCCATCAGTGGAGGGGCAATTGAAGGGTACTATGGCTACACCTTC.

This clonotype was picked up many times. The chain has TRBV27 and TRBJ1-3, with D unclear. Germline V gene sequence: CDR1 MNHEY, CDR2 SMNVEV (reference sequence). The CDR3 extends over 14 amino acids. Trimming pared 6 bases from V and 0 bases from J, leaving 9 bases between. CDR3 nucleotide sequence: TGTGCCAGCAGCACAGTGCACTCTGGAAACACCATATATTTT. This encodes CASSTVHSGNTIYF.

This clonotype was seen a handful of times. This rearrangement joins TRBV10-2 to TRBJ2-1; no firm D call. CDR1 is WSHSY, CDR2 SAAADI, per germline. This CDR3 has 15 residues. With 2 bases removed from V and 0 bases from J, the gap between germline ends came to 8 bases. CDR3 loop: CASSETRTSYNEQFF. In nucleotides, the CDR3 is TGCGCCAGCAGTGAGACCCGGACCTCCTACAATGAGCAGTTCTTC.

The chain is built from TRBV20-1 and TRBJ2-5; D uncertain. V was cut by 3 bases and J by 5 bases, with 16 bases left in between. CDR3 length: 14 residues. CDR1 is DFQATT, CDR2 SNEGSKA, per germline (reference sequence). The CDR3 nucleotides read TGCAGTGCTAGGGTGGTAGGGCGACGGGAGACCCAGTACTTC. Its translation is CSARVVGRRETQYF.